This T cell receptor (beta chain) was retrieved from a study of cytomegalovirus exposure and HLA in healthy donors. Study-wide points: Later work associated 17,000 or so TCR beta sequences with HLA alleles at 0.05 false discovery rate. In a later analysis, across HLA loci, associated TCR counts were highest for DRB1, lowest for HLA-C.

Comments on this clone: Its antigen is still unknown.

Whereas donors were nominally healthy upon sampling, unrecorded immune exposures were probable. 13 Jbeta primers and 60 Vbeta primers were used for the PCR. Using immunoSEQ multiplex PCR, the repertoire was profiled, and TCRdb retains in-frame clones only, with some absent. The profile shows more than 100,000 clones, around 80% of them singletons. Source material: PBMCs. This TCR was sampled from a man aged 50 to 60 in good health and CMV-seronegative.

CDR3 region: CAWSVQGQSTSQYF. CDR3 nucleotides: TGTGCCTGGAGTGTACAGGGACAGAGTACCTCCCAGTACTTC. The chain combines TRBV30 with TRBJ2-7; 7 bases are shared with TRBD1. Germline CDR1 and CDR2: GTSNPN and SVGIG (reference sequence). The CDR3 is made up of 14 amino acids. V gave up 0 bases and J gave up 10 bases; unmatched junction bases: 12.